This record looks at one T cell receptor beta chain sequence and its context. The target of this receptor is not known. The record has no base qualities; no much larger clone is one base away. In the prospective study, participants were about 18 to 95 years old, resided in approximately 22 geographic areas of the United States, and were enrolled through a virtual design. In the prospective study, participants were assigned to cohorts based on the clinical history participants reported in a screening survey and a study questionnaire. For ImmuneRACE Cohort 3, a participant was defined as recovered based on two consecutive negative NP/OP PCR tests, clearance by a healthcare professional, or resolution of symptoms. Each participant in the prospective study had whole blood, serum and a nasopharyngeal or oropharyngeal swab collected by mobile phlebotomists. Prospective study participants could optionally give additional blood draws and questionnaires over an approximately two-month period. Prospective study blood samples were shipped either frozen or at room temperature before DNA extraction.

TCRbeta CDR3 regions were amplified from genomic DNA using the immunoSEQ Assay, a bias-controlled multiplex PCR. As for the original processing: Nucleated cell counts per sample were estimated from amplification of reference gene primers within the assay. To quantify the absolute abundance of each unique TCRbeta CDR3 rearrangement, sequence reads were collapsed and filtered. Productive Simpson clonality was computed per sample as the square root of Simpson's diversity index over productive rearrangements. TCRdb took over this immuneACCESS table, retaining in-frame rearrangements with V and J assigned. Such tables are incomplete; in checked studies, under half of the missing clones stem from an unresolved V gene, and the remainder is unexplained. V and J calls and clone size are given by that table; D and trimming were obtained from the DNA. Recorded for this sample are over 100,000 clones; 80% to 85% of them occurred a single time. The leading ten clones occupy under 5% of the sample.

This sample stems from a study of blood T cell repertoires in COVID-19 (TCRdb year 2020). About the full investigation: The collaborator samples originated in the United States, Italy and Spain and spanned the acute and convalescent phases of COVID-19. The material from the prospective study consisted of cDNA or gDNA derived from T cells, B-cell-depleted T cells, or PBMCs. A freely available public database, intended as a resource for researchers studying the immune response to SARS-CoV-2, is where the repertoires were released. Subjects who had been exposed to COVID-19, were actively infected with it, or had recovered from it provided the deeply sampled blood TCRbeta repertoires that made up the dataset. Where HLA class I and class II types were available, the types were taken from metadata supplied by the sample provider, not from assay-based typing. The samples were drawn from the first 160 participants of the ongoing ImmuneRACE study and from over a thousand subjects provided by 6 global collaborators. Sample metadata almost always included a de-identified subject ID, COVID-19 status, age in years and sex.

The paper as a whole reports these results and caveats: Clinical and demographic metadata were provided uncurated, with the amount varying by source and participant.

Relative to germline, V is missing 8 bases and J is missing 6 bases, with 14 bases of the junction outside any gene match. CDR1 and CDR2, looked up from the germline V gene, are SQVTM and ANQGSEA. Counted from cysteine to phenylalanine, this CDR3 has 14 amino acids. Just the 42-base CDR3 DNA is kept, in frame starting at base 1. This TCR came from a woman aged 25 to 45 who had recovered from COVID-19. Recombination connected TRBV29-1 to TRBJ2-7, with 9 central nucleotides matching TRBD1. Sequenced sample: PBMCs or T cells enriched from blood (not recorded which). This receptor has the CDR3 CSISPQQGAGEQYF. The nucleotides are TGCAGCATCAGCCCCCAACAGGGGGCCGGCGAGCAGTACTTC.